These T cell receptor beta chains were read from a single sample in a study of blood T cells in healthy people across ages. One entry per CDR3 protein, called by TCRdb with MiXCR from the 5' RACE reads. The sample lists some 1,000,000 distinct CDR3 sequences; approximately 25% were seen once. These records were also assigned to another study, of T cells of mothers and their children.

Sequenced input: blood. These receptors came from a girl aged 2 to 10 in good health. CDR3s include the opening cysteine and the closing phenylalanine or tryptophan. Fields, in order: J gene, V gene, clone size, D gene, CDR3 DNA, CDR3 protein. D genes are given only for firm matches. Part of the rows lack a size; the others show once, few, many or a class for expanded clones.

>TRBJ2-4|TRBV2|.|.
TGTGCCAGCAGTCGTATAGGGGGCATTCAGTACTTC
CASSRIGGIQYF
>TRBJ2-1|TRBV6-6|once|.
TGTGCCAGCACCTTGGACACCAATGAGCAGTTCTTC
CASTLDTNEQFF
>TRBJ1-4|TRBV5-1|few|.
TGCGCCAGCAGACCGGACGGGAATGAAAAACTGTTTTTT
CASRPDGNEKLFF
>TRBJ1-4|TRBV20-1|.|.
TGCAGTGCTAGACCCGATGACGTGCCAAAGAATGGAAAACTGTTTTTT
CSARPDDVPKNGKLFF
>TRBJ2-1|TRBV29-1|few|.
TGCAGCGTTGGGGGCATCAATGAGCAGTTCTTC
CSVGGINEQFF
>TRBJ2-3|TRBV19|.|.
TGTGCCAGTAATCCGGATGCGGGATGGGGGTTAGATACGCAGTATTTT
CASNPDAGWGLDTQYF
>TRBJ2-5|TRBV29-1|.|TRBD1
TGCAGCGTAAACGGACAGGTCCAAGAGACCCAGTACTTC
CSVNGQVQETQYF
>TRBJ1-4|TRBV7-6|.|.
TGTGCCAGCAGCCAGACCGGGATCGATGAAAAACTGTTTTTT
CASSQTGIDEKLFF
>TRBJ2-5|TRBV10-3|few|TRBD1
TGTGCCATCAGAGATCCGACAGGGGGAGAGACCCAGTACTTC
CAIRDPTGGETQYF
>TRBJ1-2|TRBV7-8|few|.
TGTGCCAGCAGCCCCCCGACGGGGATGGCTCACTATGGCTACACCTTC
CASSPPTGMAHYGYTF
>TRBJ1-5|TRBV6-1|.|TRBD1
TGTGCCAGCACGAGAACAGGGGGCGGTCAGCCCCAGCATTTT
CASTRTGGGQPQHF
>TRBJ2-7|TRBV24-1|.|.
TGTGCCACCAGTGATGTTACTCCCTACGAGCAGTACTTC
CATSDVTPYEQYF
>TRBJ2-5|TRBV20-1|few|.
TGCAGTGCTAGATGGGCCTATGACCAAGAGACCCAGTACTTC
CSARWAYDQETQYF
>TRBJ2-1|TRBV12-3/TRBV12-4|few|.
TGTGCCAGCACCGAACTAGGGAAGGAGCAGTTCTTC
CASTELGKEQFF
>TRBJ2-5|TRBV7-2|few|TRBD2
TGTGCCAGCAGCTTAGGTATCCTAGCGGGGGGGTACCAAGAGACCCAGTACTTC
CASSLGILAGGYQETQYF
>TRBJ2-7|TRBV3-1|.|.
TGTGCCAGCAGCCAAGAAGGCGGGCGGGAGCAGTACTTC
CASSQEGGREQYF
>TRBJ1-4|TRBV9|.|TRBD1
TGTGCCAGCAGCGGAGGGGGGACAGGGCATGAAAAACTGTTTTTT
CASSGGGTGHEKLFF
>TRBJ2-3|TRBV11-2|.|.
TGTGCCAGCAATAATCCCCCAGATACGCAGTATTTT
CASNNPPDTQYF
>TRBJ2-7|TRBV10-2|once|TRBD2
TGCGCCAGCGGGGGGGGTATTACCTACGAGCAGTACTTC
CASGGGITYEQYF
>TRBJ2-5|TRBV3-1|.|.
TGTGCCTCTCGAAGCGGTTACGAGACCCAGTACTTC
CASRSGYETQYF
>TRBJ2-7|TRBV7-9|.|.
TGTGCCAGCAGCACGAGGGACACTTCCTACGAGCAGTACTTC
CASSTRDTSYEQYF
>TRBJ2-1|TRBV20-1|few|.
TGCAGTGCCAATGAGCGGGTCTGGGCCCCTAGCGAGCAGTTCTTC
CSANERVWAPSEQFF
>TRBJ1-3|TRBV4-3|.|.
TGCGCCAGCAGCCAAGATCGCGGGACGCGCGGAAACACCATATATTTT
CASSQDRGTRGNTIYF
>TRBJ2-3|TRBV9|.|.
TGTGCCAGCAGCGCCCGACCCGATTTGATAGATACGCAGTATTTT
CASSARPDLIDTQYF
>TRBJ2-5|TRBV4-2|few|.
TGTGCCAGCAGCCAAGATCCGTCCCGCGGCGGGGTGATAGAGACCCAGTACTTC
CASSQDPSRGGVIETQYF
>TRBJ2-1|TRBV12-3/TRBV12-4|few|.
TGTGCCAGCAGTTTAAACAGCCACAATGAGCAGTTCTTC
CASSLNSHNEQFF
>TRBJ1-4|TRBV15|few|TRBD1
TGTGCCACCAGCAGAGGTGACAGGGGGAGTGAAAAACTGTTTTTT
CATSRGDRGSEKLFF
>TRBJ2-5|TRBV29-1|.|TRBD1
TGCAGCGTAGATGACAGGGTCTGGGAGACCCAGTACTTC
CSVDDRVWETQYF
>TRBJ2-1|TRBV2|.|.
TGTGCCAGCAGGGAGCGCGGGCCGACCAATGAGCAGTTCTTC
CASRERGPTNEQFF
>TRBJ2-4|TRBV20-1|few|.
TGCAGTGCTAGTGGAAAGCCAGCCAAAAACATTCAGTACTTC
CSASGKPAKNIQYF
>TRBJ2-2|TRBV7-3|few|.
TGTGCCAGCAGCTGGACGGGTACCGGGGAGCTGTTTTTT
CASSWTGTGELFF
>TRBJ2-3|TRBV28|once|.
TGTGCCAGCAGTCGAAGCCCAATGCTAGATACGCAGTATTTT
CASSRSPMLDTQYF
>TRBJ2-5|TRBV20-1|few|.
TGCAGTGCTAGTCAGGCAGGGAAGTACCAAGAGACCCAGTACTTC
CSASQAGKYQETQYF
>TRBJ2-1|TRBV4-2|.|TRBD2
TGTGCCAGCAGCGACGGGGGGGATGAGCAGTTCTTC
CASSDGGDEQFF
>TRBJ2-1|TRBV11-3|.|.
TGTGCCAGCAGCCCCCGGGACTACAATGAGCAGTTCTTC
CASSPRDYNEQFF
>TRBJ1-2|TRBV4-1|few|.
TGCGCCAGCAGCCAAGACTCGGCAGCCAAAGTGGTTGGCTACACCTTC
CASSQDSAAKVVGYTF
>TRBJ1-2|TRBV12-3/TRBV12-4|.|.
TGTGCCAGCAGTTTGAGACTTTCGGATGGCTACACCTTC
CASSLRLSDGYTF
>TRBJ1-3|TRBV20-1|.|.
TGCAGTGCTAGAGAAGGTCACAGGGTTAGTGGAAACACCATATATTTT
CSAREGHRVSGNTIYF
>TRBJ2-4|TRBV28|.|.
TGTGCCAGCAGTTTAAGGGGGGTAGCCAAAAACATTCAGTACTTC
CASSLRGVAKNIQYF
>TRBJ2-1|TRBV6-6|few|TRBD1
TGTGCCAGCAGGCCGGGACAGGGGGCTGGTGAGCAGTTCTTC
CASRPGQGAGEQFF
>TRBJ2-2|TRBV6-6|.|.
TGTGCCAGCAGGGACGGAAACACCGGGGAGCTGTTTTTT
CASRDGNTGELFF
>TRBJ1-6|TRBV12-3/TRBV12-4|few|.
TGTGCCAGCAGTTTGTTCCCTTCACCCCTCCACTTT
CASSLFPSPLHF
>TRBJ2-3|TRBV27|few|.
TGTGCCAGCAGTTGGGCCGGGGCGGACGATACGCAGTATTTT
CASSWAGADDTQYF
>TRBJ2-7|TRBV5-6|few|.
TGTGCCAGCAGCTTGGTGGCAGTATCCTACGAGCAGTACTTC
CASSLVAVSYEQYF
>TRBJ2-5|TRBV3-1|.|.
TGTGCCAGCAGCCAGGATGTGACAGGTGGAGGCCAGTACTTC
CASSQDVTGGGQYF
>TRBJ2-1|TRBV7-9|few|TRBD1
TGTGCCATCCCCATCCGGCAGGGGGTCAATGAGCAGTTCTTC
CAIPIRQGVNEQFF
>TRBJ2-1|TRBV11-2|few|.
TGTGCCAGCAGCTTAGGGACAAACAAATACAATGAGCAGTTCTTC
CASSLGTNKYNEQFF
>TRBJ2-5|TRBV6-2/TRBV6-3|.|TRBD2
TGTGCCACCACTAGCGGGAGAGGGACCCAGTACTTC
CATTSGRGTQYF
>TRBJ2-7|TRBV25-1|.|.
TGTGCCAGCAGTGATGAGGGGGGTAACGAGCAGTACTTC
CASSDEGGNEQYF
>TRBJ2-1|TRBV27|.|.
TGTGCCAGCAGTCTGAGCTCCTACAAGGAGCAGTTCTTC
CASSLSSYKEQFF